This TCR beta chain was recorded in a study of blood T cells in healthy people across ages. Study-level points and caveats: Considered underestimates were the diversity estimates obtained from one million T cells.

The CDR3 has 17 amino acids. Germline V gives CDR1 LGHNA, CDR2 YSLEER. The V end was cut by 3 bases, the J end by 0 bases, with 12 bases between. In regard to this clonotype: Antigen unknown.

Then a second PCR, running about 6 to 12 cycles, was carried out with a sample-barcoded 5' primer and a J-beta primer mix. The template-switch adaptor, which had 12 random nucleotides, put a tag on each cDNA molecule. MiXCR was run by TCRdb on the 5' RACE reads, yielding one entry per CDR3 protein. Of 720,000 or so distinct CDR3 sequences detected, approximately 40% appear once; the ten largest clones hold approximately 29%. This sequence originates from a man older than 75 in good health. Sequencing was performed on blood. The rearrangement links TRBV4-3 to TRBJ2-6; perhaps TRBD1 as D (5 bases). The chain's CDR3 is CASSQDIWTSGANVLTF. The CDR3 DNA sequence: TGCGCCAGCAGCCAGGACATATGGACCTCTGGGGCCAACGTCCTGACTTTC.